These T cell receptor beta chains were read from a single sample in a study of shared clonotypes between healthy human individuals. Clones were sequenced by immunoSEQ multiplex PCR, and TCRdb holds only the in-frame ones, with some missing. The data contain roughly 1,000,000 clones, around 78% of them singletons. Sequenced input: memory CD4+ T cells from PBMCs. These receptors were taken from a man between 18 and 35 years old in good health. Some clones in this sample may be carry-over from other donors' samples. CDR3s include the opening cysteine and the closing phenylalanine or tryptophan. Fields, in order: CDR3 protein, CDR3 DNA, D gene, clone size, J gene, V gene. D genes are given only for firm matches. Size is stated for part of the rows, as once, few or many counts, or as a class when the clone is expanded.

CDR3: CASSLLNRGNGYTF
DNA: TGTGCCAGCAGTCTGCTAAACAGGGGAAATGGCTACACCTTC
D: TRBD1
size: .
J: TRBJ1-2
V: TRBV28

CDR3: CAWSPTYEDGYTF
DNA: TGTGCCTGGAGTCCCACCTACGAAGATGGCTACACCTTC
D: .
size: .
J: TRBJ1-2
V: TRBV30

CDR3: CASSQVGGANVLTF
DNA: TGCGCCAGCAGCCAAGTGGGTGGGGCCAACGTCCTGACTTTC
D: .
size: .
J: TRBJ2-6
V: TRBV4-3

CDR3: CASSYSSGVTEAFF
DNA: TGCGCCAGCAGCTATTCCTCAGGGGTCACTGAAGCTTTCTTT
D: .
size: .
J: TRBJ1-1
V: TRBV5-1

CDR3: CASSVGRQGAGGGTQYF
DNA: TGTGCCAGCAGCGTAGGACGTCAGGGGGCCGGTGGAGGTACGCAGTATTTT
D: TRBD1
size: once
J: TRBJ2-3
V: TRBV9

CDR3: CASSPWGGTGAYEQYF
DNA: TGTGCCAGCAGTCCCTGGGGGGGGACAGGGGCCTACGAGCAGTACTTC
D: TRBD1
size: .
J: TRBJ2-7
V: TRBV7-2

CDR3: CASSRGSQGGKAGELFF
DNA: TGCGCCAGCAGCCGCGGAAGCCAGGGGGGCAAGGCCGGGGAGCTGTTTTTT
D: .
size: .
J: TRBJ2-2
V: TRBV4-1

CDR3: CASSTRQGDNYGYTF
DNA: TGTGCCAGCAGCACAAGACAGGGGGATAACTATGGCTACACCTTC
D: TRBD1
size: .
J: TRBJ1-2
V: TRBV7-8

CDR3: CASSETNNMNTEAFF
DNA: TGTGCCAGCAGTGAAACGAACAATATGAACACTGAAGCTTTCTTT
D: .
size: .
J: TRBJ1-1
V: TRBV6-1

CDR3: CASSPMIDTQYF
DNA: TGTGCCAGCTCACCCATGATAGATACGCAGTATTTT
D: .
size: once
J: TRBJ2-3
V: TRBV18

CDR3: CASSAYRRSSYEQYF
DNA: TGTGCCAGTAGTGCATACCGGAGGTCGTCCTACGAGCAGTACTTC
D: .
size: .
J: TRBJ2-7
V: TRBV19

CDR3: CASSLGRYGYTF
DNA: TGTGCCAGCAGCCTCGGCCGCTATGGCTACACCTTC
D: .
size: once
J: TRBJ1-2
V: TRBV7-9

CDR3: CASSFPGQGISLEQYF
DNA: TGTGCCAGCAGTTTTCCGGGACAGGGGATTTCTCTCGAGCAGTACTTC
D: TRBD1
size: .
J: TRBJ2-7
V: TRBV6-6

CDR3: CASSYAGHSYEQYF
DNA: TGTGCCAGCAGTTACGCGGGACATTCCTACGAGCAGTACTTC
D: .
size: .
J: TRBJ2-7
V: TRBV6-6

CDR3: CASSLARGILSYNEQFF
DNA: TGTGCCAGCAGCTTAGCGCGCGGGATACTTTCCTACAATGAGCAGTTCTTC
D: .
size: .
J: TRBJ2-1
V: TRBV11-2

CDR3: CASSQEGGRAYNEQFF
DNA: TGTGCCAGCAGCCAAGAAGGCGGGAGGGCCTACAATGAGCAGTTCTTC
D: TRBD2
size: once
J: TRBJ2-1
V: TRBV4-2

CDR3: CASSAGLVRDEQYF
DNA: TGTGCCAGCAGCGCGGGACTAGTTCGCGACGAGCAGTACTTC
D: TRBD2
size: .
J: TRBJ2-7
V: TRBV9

CDR3: CASSADREGEKLFF
DNA: TGCGCCAGCAGCGCGGACAGGGAGGGGGAAAAACTGTTTTTT
D: TRBD1
size: many
J: TRBJ1-4
V: TRBV5-1

CDR3: CASSEWGETQYF
DNA: TGTGCCAGCAGTGAATGGGGTGAGACCCAGTACTTC
D: .
size: .
J: TRBJ2-5
V: TRBV2

CDR3: CASSLRGGTGELFF
DNA: TGTGCCAGCAGTTTAAGGGGGGGCACCGGGGAGCTGTTTTTT
D: .
size: .
J: TRBJ2-2
V: TRBV28

CDR3: CASSVVRTSGSAGELFF
DNA: TGTGCCAGCAGCGTAGTTCGTACTAGCGGGAGCGCCGGGGAGCTGTTTTTT
D: TRBD2
size: many
J: TRBJ2-2
V: TRBV9

CDR3: CASSLGASGRIGEGELFF
DNA: TGTGCCAGCAGCTTGGGGGCTAGCGGGAGAATTGGAGAGGGGGAGCTGTTTTTT
D: TRBD2
size: .
J: TRBJ2-2
V: TRBV27

CDR3: CASSSQGVSNQPQHF
DNA: TGTGCCAGCAGTTCACAGGGGGTTAGCAATCAGCCCCAGCATTTT
D: TRBD1
size: .
J: TRBJ1-5
V: TRBV2

CDR3: CASSYQDRSDTQYF
DNA: TGTGCCAGCAGTTACCAGGACCGATCAGATACGCAGTATTTT
D: .
size: .
J: TRBJ2-3
V: TRBV6-5

CDR3: CASSLNGQSNEKLFF
DNA: TGTGCCAGCAGTTTAAACGGACAGTCAAATGAAAAACTGTTTTTT
D: .
size: many
J: TRBJ1-4
V: TRBV7-9

CDR3: CAWSYRRRTDTQYF
DNA: TGTGCCTGGAGTTACAGGAGGAGGACAGATACGCAGTATTTT
D: .
size: few
J: TRBJ2-3
V: TRBV30

CDR3: CASRPPGRTYEQYF
DNA: TGTGCCAGCAGACCCCCGGGCCGAACCTACGAGCAGTACTTC
D: .
size: .
J: TRBJ2-7
V: TRBV27

CDR3: CASNRGNQPQHF
DNA: TGTGCCAGCAACCGGGGTAATCAGCCCCAGCATTTT
D: .
size: .
J: TRBJ1-5
V: TRBV2

CDR3: CAWNLFGRARVGANVLTF
DNA: TGTGCCTGGAATCTTTTTGGCAGAGCTCGGGTTGGGGCCAACGTCCTGACTTTC
D: .
size: .
J: TRBJ2-6
V: TRBV30

CDR3: CASSSLAVDYGYTF
DNA: TGTGCCAGCAGTTCTCTGGCAGTCGACTATGGCTACACCTTC
D: .
size: .
J: TRBJ1-2
V: TRBV27

CDR3: CASSTKPPGGGGNTGELFF
DNA: TGTGCCAGCAGCACGAAGCCCCCCGGAGGGGGCGGGAACACCGGGGAGCTGTTTTTT
D: .
size: .
J: TRBJ2-2
V: TRBV7-2

CDR3: CASSLGSAGGTYEQYF
DNA: TGTGCCAGCAGCTTAGGATCGGCCGGGGGTACCTACGAGCAGTACTTC
D: .
size: .
J: TRBJ2-7
V: TRBV7-3

CDR3: CAISAIVFPWGTYEQYF
DNA: TGTGCCATCAGTGCAATCGTCTTTCCTTGGGGGACCTACGAGCAGTACTTC
D: .
size: few
J: TRBJ2-7
V: TRBV10-3

CDR3: CASRNGTYNEQFF
DNA: TGTGCCAGCAGGAATGGGACCTACAATGAGCAGTTCTTC
D: .
size: .
J: TRBJ2-1
V: TRBV7-8

CDR3: CASSFRDREAEAFF
DNA: TGTGCCAGCAGCTTCCGGGACAGGGAGGCTGAAGCTTTCTTT
D: TRBD1
size: .
J: TRBJ1-1
V: TRBV5-6

CDR3: CAWMRGWNTEAFF
DNA: TGTGCCTGGATGCGGGGGTGGAACACTGAAGCTTTCTTT
D: .
size: .
J: TRBJ1-1
V: TRBV30

CDR3: CASSYFGTGDTEAFF
DNA: TGTGCCAGCAGTTATTTTGGGACAGGGGACACTGAAGCTTTCTTT
D: TRBD1
size: .
J: TRBJ1-1
V: TRBV27

CDR3: CASSFTGSSNQPQHF
DNA: TGTGCCAGCAGCTTTACAGGGTCTAGCAATCAGCCCCAGCATTTT
D: .
size: .
J: TRBJ1-5
V: TRBV7-2

CDR3: CASNTPGGTEAFF
DNA: TGTGCCAGCAATACACCCGGGGGGACTGAAGCTTTCTTT
D: .
size: .
J: TRBJ1-1
V: TRBV6-5

CDR3: CASSGNSGSGYEQYF
DNA: TGTGCCAGCAGTGGAAATAGCGGGAGCGGCTACGAGCAGTACTTC
D: TRBD2
size: .
J: TRBJ2-7
V: TRBV25-1

CDR3: CASSVRGTNGGNTIYF
DNA: TGTGCCAGCAGCGTGCGGGGAACGAATGGTGGAAACACCATATATTTT
D: .
size: .
J: TRBJ1-3
V: TRBV9

CDR3: CASSPGLAVSYNEQFF
DNA: TGCGCCAGCAGCCCGGGACTAGCGGTTTCCTACAATGAGCAGTTCTTC
D: TRBD2
size: .
J: TRBJ2-1
V: TRBV4-3

CDR3: CAWSGQRDGAFF
DNA: TGTGCCTGGTCCGGACAGAGGGACGGGGCTTTCTTT
D: .
size: .
J: TRBJ1-1
V: TRBV30

CDR3: CASRLSGPEAFF
DNA: TGTGCCAGCAGATTATCAGGGCCTGAAGCTTTCTTT
D: .
size: .
J: TRBJ1-1
V: TRBV28

CDR3: CASSLGRVNTEAFF
DNA: TGCGCCAGCAGCCTAGGCAGGGTGAACACTGAAGCTTTCTTT
D: .
size: .
J: TRBJ1-1
V: TRBV4-1

CDR3: CASSLSPNTEAFF
DNA: TGTGCCAGCAGCTTGAGCCCGAACACTGAAGCTTTCTTT
D: .
size: .
J: TRBJ1-1
V: TRBV5-5

CDR3: CATSRAGQAHQPQHF
DNA: TGTGCCACCAGCAGAGCCGGACAGGCGCATCAGCCCCAGCATTTT
D: TRBD1
size: .
J: TRBJ1-5
V: TRBV15

CDR3: CASSPEPLAGAEQYF
DNA: TGTGCCAGCAGCCCAGAACCCCTAGCGGGAGCCGAGCAGTACTTC
D: TRBD2
size: .
J: TRBJ2-7
V: TRBV7-3

CDR3: CASSPGLAGPLTDTQYF
DNA: TGTGCCAGCAGCCCCGGACTAGCGGGACCACTCACAGATACGCAGTATTTT
D: TRBD2
size: .
J: TRBJ2-3
V: TRBV7-6

CDR3: CASSLGGLPTDTQYF
DNA: TGTGCCAGCAGCTTAGGCGGACTACCAACAGATACGCAGTATTTT
D: .
size: .
J: TRBJ2-3
V: TRBV13

CDR3: CASRIAGTEAFF
DNA: TGTGCCAGCAGGATAGCAGGAACTGAAGCTTTCTTT
D: .
size: many
J: TRBJ1-1
V: TRBV6-1

CDR3: CASSWGQGVEAFF
DNA: TGTGCCAGCAGTTGGGGGCAAGGTGTTGAAGCTTTCTTT
D: .
size: few
J: TRBJ1-1
V: TRBV6-1

CDR3: CASSEMDRGSYEQYF
DNA: TGTGCCAGCAGTGAGATGGACAGGGGCTCCTACGAGCAGTACTTC
D: TRBD1
size: .
J: TRBJ2-7
V: TRBV2

CDR3: CASSTRQLAYGYTF
DNA: TGTGCCAGCAGCACGAGACAGTTGGCCTATGGCTACACCTTC
D: .
size: .
J: TRBJ1-2
V: TRBV9

CDR3: CASSRRDRGPYEQYF
DNA: TGCGCCAGCAGCAGAAGGGACAGGGGGCCCTACGAGCAGTACTTC
D: TRBD1
size: .
J: TRBJ2-7
V: TRBV5-1

CDR3: CASSLGRGWNTEAFF
DNA: TGTGCCAGCAGCTTAGGCAGGGGATGGAACACTGAAGCTTTCTTT
D: .
size: once
J: TRBJ1-1
V: TRBV11-2

CDR3: CASSLIRDETYSGANVLTF
DNA: TGTGCCAGCAGCTTAATTCGGGATGAGACCTACTCTGGGGCCAACGTCCTGACTTTC
D: .
size: .
J: TRBJ2-6
V: TRBV7-3

CDR3: CSQHRGTEAFF
DNA: TGCAGTCAACACCGGGGAACTGAAGCTTTCTTT
D: .
size: .
J: TRBJ1-1
V: TRBV29-1

CDR3: CASSLEYAPDTQYF
DNA: TGTGCCAGCAGCTTAGAGTATGCCCCAGATACGCAGTATTTT
D: .
size: .
J: TRBJ2-3
V: TRBV11-1

CDR3: CSVGTGGETQYF
DNA: TGCAGCGTCGGAACAGGGGGGGAGACCCAGTACTTC
D: TRBD1
size: .
J: TRBJ2-5
V: TRBV29-1